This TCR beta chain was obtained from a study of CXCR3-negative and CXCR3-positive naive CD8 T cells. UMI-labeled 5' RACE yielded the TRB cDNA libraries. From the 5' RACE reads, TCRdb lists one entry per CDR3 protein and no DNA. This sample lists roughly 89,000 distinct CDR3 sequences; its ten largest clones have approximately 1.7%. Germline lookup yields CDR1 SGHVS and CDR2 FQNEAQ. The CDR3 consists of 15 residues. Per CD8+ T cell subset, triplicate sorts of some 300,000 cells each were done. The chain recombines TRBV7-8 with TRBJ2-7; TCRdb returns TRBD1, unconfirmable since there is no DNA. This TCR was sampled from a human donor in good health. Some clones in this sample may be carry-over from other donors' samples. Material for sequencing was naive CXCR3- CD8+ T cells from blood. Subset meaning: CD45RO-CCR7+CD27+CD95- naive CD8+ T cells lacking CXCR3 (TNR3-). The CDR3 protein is CASSTAGANSYEQYF.